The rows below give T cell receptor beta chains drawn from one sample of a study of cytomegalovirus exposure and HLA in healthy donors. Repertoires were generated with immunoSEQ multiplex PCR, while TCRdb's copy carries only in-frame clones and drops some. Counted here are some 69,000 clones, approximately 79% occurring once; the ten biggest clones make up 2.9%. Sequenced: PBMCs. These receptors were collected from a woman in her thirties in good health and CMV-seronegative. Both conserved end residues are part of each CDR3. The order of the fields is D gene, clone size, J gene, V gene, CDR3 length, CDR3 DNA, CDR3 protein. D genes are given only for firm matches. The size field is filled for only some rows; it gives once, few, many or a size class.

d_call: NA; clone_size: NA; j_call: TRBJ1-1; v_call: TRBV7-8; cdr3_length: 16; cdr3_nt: TGTGCCAGCAGCTTAGCAGGAGGAGGTGTGGGCACTGAAGCTTTCTTT; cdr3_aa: CASSLAGGGVGTEAFF
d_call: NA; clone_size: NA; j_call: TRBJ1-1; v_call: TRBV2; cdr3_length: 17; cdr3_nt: TGTGCCAGCAGTGATGGAGGGTCGGTACAGCCGAACACTGAAGCTTTCTTT; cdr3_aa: CASSDGGSVQPNTEAFF
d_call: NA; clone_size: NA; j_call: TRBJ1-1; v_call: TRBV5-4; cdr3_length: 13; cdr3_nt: TGTGCCAGCAGTGAGTCCCTGAACACTGAAGCTTTCTTT; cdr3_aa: CASSESLNTEAFF
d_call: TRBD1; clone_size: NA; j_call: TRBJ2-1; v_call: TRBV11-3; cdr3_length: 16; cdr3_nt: TGTGCCAGCAGCTCCCGAGGGACAGGGCCGGACAATGAGCAGTTCTTC; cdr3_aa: CASSSRGTGPDNEQFF
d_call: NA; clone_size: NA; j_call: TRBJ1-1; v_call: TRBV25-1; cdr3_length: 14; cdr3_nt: TGTGCCAGCAGTGAGCTTCAGGGTGGAAGCGAAGCTCTCTTT; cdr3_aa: CASSELQGGSEALF
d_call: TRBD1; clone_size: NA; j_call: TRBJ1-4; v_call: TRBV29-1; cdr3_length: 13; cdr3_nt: TGCAGCGTTAGGACAGGGGGCGATGAAAAACTGTTTTTT; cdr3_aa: CSVRTGGDEKLFF
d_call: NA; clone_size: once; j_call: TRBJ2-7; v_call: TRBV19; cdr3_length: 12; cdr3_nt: TGTGCCAGTAGTGGACTTGACTACGAGCAGTACTTC; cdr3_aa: CASSGLDYEQYF
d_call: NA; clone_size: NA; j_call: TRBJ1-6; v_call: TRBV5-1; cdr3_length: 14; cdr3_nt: TGCGCCAGCAGCTCTGCAGGGTATAATTCACCCCTCCACTTT; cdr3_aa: CASSSAGYNSPLHF
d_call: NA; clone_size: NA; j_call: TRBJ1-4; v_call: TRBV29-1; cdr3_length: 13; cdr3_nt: TGCAGCGTTAAGGGGGGGAGCGGTGAAAAACTGTTTTTT; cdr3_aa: CSVKGGSGEKLFF
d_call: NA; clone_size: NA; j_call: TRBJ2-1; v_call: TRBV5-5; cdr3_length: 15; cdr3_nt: TGTGCCAGCAGCTTGGTGAGCGGCTCTTACAATGAGCAGTTCTTC; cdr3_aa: CASSLVSGSYNEQFF
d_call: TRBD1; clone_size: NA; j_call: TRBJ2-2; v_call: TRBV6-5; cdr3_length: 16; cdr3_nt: TGTGCCAGCAGTTACTCGGGACAGTTTAACACCGGGGAGCTGTTTTTT; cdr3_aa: CASSYSGQFNTGELFF
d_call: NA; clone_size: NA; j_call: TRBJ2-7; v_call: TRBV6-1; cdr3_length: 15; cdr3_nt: TGTGCCAGCAGTGAACTGGGGATGGGGGGTAACGAGCAGTACTTC; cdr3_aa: CASSELGMGGNEQYF
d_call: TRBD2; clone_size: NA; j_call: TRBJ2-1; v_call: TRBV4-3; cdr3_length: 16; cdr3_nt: TGCGCCAGCAGCCAAGATCCAAGCGGGGGGGCCAATGAGCAGTTCTTC; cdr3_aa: CASSQDPSGGANEQFF
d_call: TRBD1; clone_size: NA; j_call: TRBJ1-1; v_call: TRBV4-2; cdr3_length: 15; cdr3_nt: TGTGCCAGCAGCCAAGAGACGACAGGGGACACTGAAGCTTTCTTT; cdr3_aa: CASSQETTGDTEAFF
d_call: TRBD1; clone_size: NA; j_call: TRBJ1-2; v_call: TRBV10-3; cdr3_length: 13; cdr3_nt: TGTGCCATCAGTGGACAGGGGGCAGGTGGCTACACCTTC; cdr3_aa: CAISGQGAGGYTF
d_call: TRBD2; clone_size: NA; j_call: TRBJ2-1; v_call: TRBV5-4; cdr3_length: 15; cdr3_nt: TGTGCCAGCAGCACATCCGGGACTAGCCTAAATGAGCAGTTCTTC; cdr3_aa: CASSTSGTSLNEQFF
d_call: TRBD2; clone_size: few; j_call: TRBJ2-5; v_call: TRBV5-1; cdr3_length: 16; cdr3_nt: TGCGCCAGCAGCTTGGGAGTCGCGGGGGGCCGGGAGACCCAGTACTTC; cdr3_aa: CASSLGVAGGRETQYF
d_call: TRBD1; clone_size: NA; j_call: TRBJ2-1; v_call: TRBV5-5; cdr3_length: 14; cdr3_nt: TGTGCCAGCAGCTCCCCCAGGGGGCTAAATGAGCAGTTCTTC; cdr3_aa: CASSSPRGLNEQFF
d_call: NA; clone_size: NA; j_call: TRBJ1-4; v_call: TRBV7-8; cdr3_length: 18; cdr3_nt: TGTGCCAGCAGCGGAGCGTCCGGGACATCCGCAACTAATGAAAAACTGTTTTTT; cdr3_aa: CASSGASGTSATNEKLFF
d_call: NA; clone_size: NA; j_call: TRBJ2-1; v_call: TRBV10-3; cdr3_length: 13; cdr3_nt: TGTGCCATCACCCCTAGGACTGAGAATGAGCAGTTCTTC; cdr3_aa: CAITPRTENEQFF
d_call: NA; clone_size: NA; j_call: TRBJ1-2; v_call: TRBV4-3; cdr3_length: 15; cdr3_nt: TGCGCCAGCAGCCAAGAACCGGGAGTTAACTATGGCTACACCTTC; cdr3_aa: CASSQEPGVNYGYTF
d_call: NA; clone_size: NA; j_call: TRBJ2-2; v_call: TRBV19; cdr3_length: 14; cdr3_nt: TGTGCCAGTACCCAAGGAGGATACACCGGGGAGCTGTTTTTT; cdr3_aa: CASTQGGYTGELFF
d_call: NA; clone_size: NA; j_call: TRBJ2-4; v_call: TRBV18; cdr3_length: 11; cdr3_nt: TGTGCCAGCTCTCCGGGGAACATTCAGTACTTC; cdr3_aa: CASSPGNIQYF
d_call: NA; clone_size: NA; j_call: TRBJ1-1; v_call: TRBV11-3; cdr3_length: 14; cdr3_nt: TGTGCCAGCAGCTTCAGAGGGGGTGAGACTGAAGCTTTCTTT; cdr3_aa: CASSFRGGETEAFF
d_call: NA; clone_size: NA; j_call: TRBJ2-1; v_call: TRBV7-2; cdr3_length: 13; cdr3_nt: TGTGCCAGCAGCTCAGACAGGCGCAATGAGCAGTTCTTC; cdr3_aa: CASSSDRRNEQFF
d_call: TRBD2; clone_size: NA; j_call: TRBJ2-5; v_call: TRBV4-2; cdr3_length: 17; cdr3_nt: TGTGCCAGCAGCCAAGTGGGGCGGGGCGGCGGGGGAGAGACCCAGTACTTC; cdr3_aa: CASSQVGRGGGGETQYF
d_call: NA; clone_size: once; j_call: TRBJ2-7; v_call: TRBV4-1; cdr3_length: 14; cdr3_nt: TGCGCCAGCAGCCAAGATGAAGGGGTCTACGAGCAGTACTTC; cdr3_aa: CASSQDEGVYEQYF
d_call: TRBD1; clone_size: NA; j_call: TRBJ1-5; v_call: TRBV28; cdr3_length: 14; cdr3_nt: TGTGCCAGCAGCTCCCCGACAGGGAATCAGCCCCAGCATTTT; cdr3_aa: CASSSPTGNQPQHF
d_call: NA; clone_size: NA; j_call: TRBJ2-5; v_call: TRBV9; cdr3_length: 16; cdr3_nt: TGTGCCAGCAGCGTAGCGTCGGGGGTCAGCGGAGAGACCCAGTACTTC; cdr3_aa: CASSVASGVSGETQYF
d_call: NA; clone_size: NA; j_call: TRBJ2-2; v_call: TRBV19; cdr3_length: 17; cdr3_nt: TGTGCCAGTAGTATCGCCGGCCAGGGCTTGCGCACCGGGGAGCTGTTTTTT; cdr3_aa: CASSIAGQGLRTGELFF
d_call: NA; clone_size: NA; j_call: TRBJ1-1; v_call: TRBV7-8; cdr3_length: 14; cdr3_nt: TGTGCCAGCAGCTTGGAGACAGAGAACACTGAAGCTTTCTTT; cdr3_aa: CASSLETENTEAFF
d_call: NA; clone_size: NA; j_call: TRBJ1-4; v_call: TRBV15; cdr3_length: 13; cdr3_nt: TGTGCCACCAGCAGAGATCCAGGGGCTAAACTGTTTTTT; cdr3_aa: CATSRDPGAKLFF
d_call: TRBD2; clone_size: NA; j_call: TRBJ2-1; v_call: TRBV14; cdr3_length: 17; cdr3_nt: TGTGCCAGCAGCCAATGGTTAGCGGGGGGGCCCTACAATGAGCAGTTCTTC; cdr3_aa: CASSQWLAGGPYNEQFF
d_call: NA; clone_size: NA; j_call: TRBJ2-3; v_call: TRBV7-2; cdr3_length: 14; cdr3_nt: TGTGCCAGCCAAGGGGGGGGTATTGGGGGTACGCAGTATTTT; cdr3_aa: CASQGGGIGGTQYF
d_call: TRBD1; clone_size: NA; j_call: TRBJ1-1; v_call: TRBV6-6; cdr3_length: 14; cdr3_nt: TGTGCCAGCAGTTACTCGACAGGGGGCACTGAAGCTTTCTTT; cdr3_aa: CASSYSTGGTEAFF
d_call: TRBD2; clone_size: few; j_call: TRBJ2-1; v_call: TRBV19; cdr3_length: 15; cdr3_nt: TGTGCCACCCGGGGACTAGCGAGCTCCTACAATGAGCAGTTCTTC; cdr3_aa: CATRGLASSYNEQFF
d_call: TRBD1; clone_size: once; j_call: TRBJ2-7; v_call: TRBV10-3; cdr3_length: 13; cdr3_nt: TGTGCCGCTACATCGCAGGGGGCCTACGAGCAGTACTTC; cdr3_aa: CAATSQGAYEQYF
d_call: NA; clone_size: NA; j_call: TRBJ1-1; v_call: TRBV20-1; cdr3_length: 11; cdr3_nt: TGCAGTGCTAAAGGGGGCACTGAAGCTTTCTTT; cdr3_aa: CSAKGGTEAFF
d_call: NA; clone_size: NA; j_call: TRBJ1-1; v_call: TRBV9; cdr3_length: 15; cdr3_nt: TGTGCCAGCAGCGTAGGACAGTCCATGAACACTGAAGCTTTCTTT; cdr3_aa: CASSVGQSMNTEAFF
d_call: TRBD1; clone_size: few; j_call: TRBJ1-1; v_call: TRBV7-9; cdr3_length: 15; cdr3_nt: TGTGCCAGCAGCTTAGGCACAGGGGTCAACACTGAAGCTTTCTTT; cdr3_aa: CASSLGTGVNTEAFF
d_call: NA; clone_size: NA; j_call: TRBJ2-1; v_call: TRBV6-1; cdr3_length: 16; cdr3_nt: TGTGCCAGCAGTGAAGTTGATGGAGCACCCTACAATGAGCAGTTCTTC; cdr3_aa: CASSEVDGAPYNEQFF
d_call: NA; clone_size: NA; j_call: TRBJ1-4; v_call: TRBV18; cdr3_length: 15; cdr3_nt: TGTGCCAGCTCACACTCGGACAGAGCGGATGAAAAACTGTTTTTT; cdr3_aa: CASSHSDRADEKLFF
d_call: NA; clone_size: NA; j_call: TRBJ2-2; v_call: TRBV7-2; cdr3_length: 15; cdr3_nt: TGTGCCAGCAGCTTAGCGGGCGGGACCGCCGGGGAGCTGTTTTTT; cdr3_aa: CASSLAGGTAGELFF
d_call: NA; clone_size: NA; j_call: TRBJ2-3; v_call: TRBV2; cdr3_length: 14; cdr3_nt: TGTGCCAGTTGGGGAAGGGGGATACAAGATACGCAGTATTTT; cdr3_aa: CASWGRGIQDTQYF
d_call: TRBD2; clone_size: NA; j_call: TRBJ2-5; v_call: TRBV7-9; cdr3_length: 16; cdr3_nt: TGTGCCAGCAGCTTAAGTCTTGGACTAGCGAAAGAGACCCAGTACTTC; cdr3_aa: CASSLSLGLAKETQYF
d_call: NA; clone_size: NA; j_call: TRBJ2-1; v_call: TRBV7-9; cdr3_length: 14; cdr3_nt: TGTGCCAGCACCCCGATAGCGGACTACAATGAGCAGTTCTTC; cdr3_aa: CASTPIADYNEQFF
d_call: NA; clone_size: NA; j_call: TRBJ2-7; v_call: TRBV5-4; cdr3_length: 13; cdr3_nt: TGTGCCAGCAGGTCGGATTTCCTGAGGGAGCAGTACTTC; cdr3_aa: CASRSDFLREQYF
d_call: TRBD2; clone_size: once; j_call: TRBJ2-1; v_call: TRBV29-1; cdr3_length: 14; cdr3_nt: TGCAGCGCCCTTACCGGGACTAGGGGCGATGAGCAGTTCTTC; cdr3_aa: CSALTGTRGDEQFF